This TCR beta chain was documented in a study of cytomegalovirus exposure and HLA in healthy donors. Study findings and constraints: The study flagged some 180 TCR beta chains as cytomegalovirus-associated. On later analysis, the bulk of CMV-associated TCR beta chains appeared to be HLA-restricted.

The PCR had 60 Vbeta and 13 Jbeta primers. Produced via immunoSEQ multiplex PCR; TCRdb's table is partial and in-frame only. The data show 160,000 or so clones, with 81% seen just once and 1% to 1.5% held by the top ten. With respect to this clone: Its specificity is unknown.

The study sampled nominally healthy donors, though unrecorded immune exposures were likely. Germline V gives CDR1 MDHEN, CDR2 SYDVKM. The ends were cut back, 6 bases at V and 5 bases at J, with 11 bases in the middle. The CDR3 has 13 residues. The clonotype was recovered from a man aged 50 to 59 in good health and CMV-seropositive. V and J are TRBV28 and TRBJ1-5; the D is unclear. The sequenced sample was PBMCs. Here the CDR3 DNA reads TGTGCCAGCAGGCTGGCAGACTATCAGCCCCAGCATTTT. Residues: CASRLADYQPQHF.